These T cell receptor beta chains were read from a single sample in a study of blood T cell repertoires in COVID-19. Some clones are missing from TCRdb's copy, which holds only in-frame ones; the method was immunoSEQ multiplex PCR. The table shows around 330,000 clones, with roughly 90% occurring only once. Material: PBMCs or T cells enriched from blood (not recorded which). The receptor set was obtained from a man aged 55 to 70 who had recovered from COVID-19. The CDR3 runs from the conserved cysteine through the conserved F or W. The order of the fields is V gene, CDR3 protein.

V: TRBV5-1; CDR3: CASSLEGQGARRQFF
V: TRBV2; CDR3: CASSDSRVEGTYF
V: TRBV11-3; CDR3: CASTPGATGLNEKLFF
V: TRBV5-1; CDR3: CASSRGVLAGGPAGTDTQYF
V: TRBV7-2; CDR3: CASSPETGYNSPLHF
V: TRBV5-8; CDR3: CASSWTGGAYEQYF
V: TRBV19; CDR3: CASSVVGGSYEQYF
V: TRBV18; CDR3: CASSPPRGSDTEAFF
V: TRBV28; CDR3: CASSWETGTGNTIYF
V: TRBV2; CDR3: CASSFGTGDYGYTF
V: TRBV5-5; CDR3: CASSPSPGQETQYF
V: TRBV19; CDR3: CASSKTGQPQHF
V: TRBV9; CDR3: CASSVTGTNEKLFF
V: TRBV3-1/TRBV3-2; CDR3: CASSQHRGLNTEAFF
V: TRBV6-2/TRBV6-3; CDR3: CASSYRQSNQPQHF
V: TRBV6-2/TRBV6-3; CDR3: CASSPQTGSDTQYF
V: TRBV18; CDR3: CASLGVAGLNTEAFF
V: TRBV5-5; CDR3: CASSLELAGYNEQFF
V: TRBV7-9; CDR3: CASSLAGANTEAFF
V: TRBV11-3; CDR3: CASSLVAGANEQFF
V: TRBV10-3; CDR3: CAISESGTGRQPQHF
V: TRBV4-1; CDR3: CASSPLSSYEQYF
V: TRBV19; CDR3: CASRDRASYGYTF
V: TRBV3-1/TRBV3-2; CDR3: CASSQANRVLKVSFAGELFF
V: TRBV6-5; CDR3: CASRTGDGNQPQHF
V: TRBV4-3; CDR3: CASSPSRTSSEQYF
V: TRBV6-2/TRBV6-3; CDR3: CASSDPGRETQYF
V: TRBV5-1; CDR3: CASSATSGRRNEQFF
V: TRBV27; CDR3: CASSWVLGGNYEQYF
V: TRBV6-1; CDR3: CASSDRDRAYVNYGYTF
V: TRBV7-9; CDR3: CASSQGTGDGYTF
V: TRBV7-9; CDR3: CASGLGGGANEQFF
V: TRBV5-1; CDR3: CASSPGTGATYEQYF
V: TRBV19; CDR3: CASSLAGPLSTDTQYF
V: TRBV11-3; CDR3: CASRQGSEQFF
V: TRBV10-3; CDR3: CAIKSGTGGYGYTF
V: TRBV7-3; CDR3: CASSPETGETQYF
V: TRBV5-4; CDR3: CASSLEGGADTQYF
V: TRBV28; CDR3: CASSLNRNYNYGYTF
V: TRBV5-1; CDR3: CASRSEGNEQFF
V: TRBV7-3; CDR3: CASSLARADTQYF
V: TRBV15; CDR3: CATARDRQAYYEQYF
V: TRBV3-1/TRBV3-2; CDR3: CASSQDARNEQFF
V: TRBV19; CDR3: CASSMLASDTQYF
V: TRBV6-1; CDR3: CASSEASSFSQEYF
V: TRBV14; CDR3: CASSPVGGGMAANEKLFF
V: TRBV7-2; CDR3: CASSFAGPFYNEQFF
V: TRBV5-6; CDR3: CASSSVLRGSYNSPLHF
V: TRBV4-2; CDR3: CASSQGANRAEQYF
V: TRBV27; CDR3: CARSDGLRTNEKLFF